The 11 T cell receptor beta chains reported below all come from one sample, sequenced in a study of stem cell transplantation in POMP-related autoinflammatory disease. Some clones are missing from TCRdb's copy, which holds only in-frame ones; the method was immunoSEQ multiplex PCR. The table has 30,000 or so clones, around 88% seen once. The specimen was CD4+ T cells from PBMCs, collected before stem cell transplantation. The receptors were gathered from a human donor with POMP-related autoinflammation and immune dysregulation (PRAID).

This clone is a singleton in its sample. The J gene is TRBJ2-1, the V gene TRBV29-1, with D perhaps TRBD2 (5 bases). There are 11 residues in the CDR3. The V gene's germline CDR1 is SQVTM and CDR2 ANQGSEA. The V gene lost 4 bases and the J gene lost 7 bases, with 8 bases spanning the gap. CDR3 in DNA: TGCAGCGTTGGGCTAGCAAATGAGCAGTTCTTC. It encodes CSVGLANEQFF.

J is TRBJ1-5 and V is TRBV7-6; D not certain. The CDR3 is 13 amino acids. Between the trimmed V and J ends, which lost 5 bases and 9 bases, there was a span of 14 bases. Germline CDR1 SGHVS, CDR2 FNYEAQ. The CDR3: CASSPAWDRPQHF. CDR3 bases: TGTGCCAGCAGCCCAGCGTGGGATCGGCCCCAGCATTTT.

This sequence joins TRBV5-6 and TRBJ2-1; 12 bases map to TRBD2. The CDR3 covers 15 residues. Germline V gene lookup returns CDR1 SGHDT and CDR2 YYEEEE. V shed 0 bases and J 7 bases; nucleotides not matched to a gene: 2. CDR3 bases: TGTGCCAGCAGCTTGGCTAGCGGGAGGGCGAATGAGCAGTTCTTC. Translated, it gives CASSLASGRANEQFF.

The V call is TRBV4-1, the J call TRBJ1-6; D is undetermined. Germline assignment: CDR1 MGHRA and CDR2 YSYEKL. The CDR3 spans 14 residues. The germline V and J ends were trimmed by 1 base and 7 bases, with 8 bases remaining between them. CDR3: CASSQVPTNSPLHF. As DNA, the CDR3 is TGCGCCAGCAGCCAAGTCCCTACGAATTCACCCCTCCACTTT.

V gene TRBV6-1 combines with J gene TRBJ2-1, with D unclear. Germline CDR1 MNHNS, CDR2 SASEGT. Trimming shortened V by 2 bases and J by 4 bases, and 15 bases separated the two germline ends. This CDR3 comprises 16 residues. The CDR3 protein is CASSELARPFYNEQFF. The CDR3 DNA is TGTGCCAGCAGTGAACTGGCCCGGCCCTTTTACAATGAGCAGTTCTTC.

The chain employs TRBV5-4 and TRBJ2-1, with 15 bases that match TRBD2. Per germline, CDR1 SGHNT and CDR2 YYREEE (reference sequence). This CDR3 region has 16 residues. V gave up 4 bases and J gave up 9 bases; unmatched junction bases: 8. CDR3 DNA: TGTGCCAGCAGCCCCGCCGGACTAGCGGGAGGGGGTGAGCAGTTCTTC. This gives the protein CASSPAGLAGGGEQFF.

This clone showed up just once. DNA for the CDR3: TGTGCCAGCTACAAAATATCGGCTCCTCCTGAGCAGTACTTC. This encodes CASYKISAPPEQYF. The chain recombines TRBV5-6 with TRBJ2-7; D unresolved. This CDR3 contains 14 residues. Trimming shortened V by 7 bases and J by 7 bases, and 21 bases separated the two germline ends. Germline CDR1 reads SGHDT; CDR2 reads YYEEEE.

The rearrangement joins TRBV5-1 to TRBJ2-5; D is perhaps TRBD1 (5 bases). The CDR3 loop spans 13 amino acids. Trimming took off 0 bases at V and 2 bases at J, with 5 bases between the two ends. Germline CDR1 SGHRS, CDR2 YFSETQ. The DNA of the CDR3 is TGCGCCAGCAGCTTGGACAGGCAAGAGACCCAGTACTTC. Protein sequence: CASSLDRQETQYF.

The chain employs TRBV5-1 and TRBJ2-7; 8 bases fit TRBD1. Germline V CDR1 and CDR2: SGHRS, YFSETQ. The CDR3 is made up of 13 amino acids. V gave up 5 bases and J gave up 4 bases; unmatched junction bases: 5. CDR3 nucleotide sequence: TGCGCCAGCAGGGTTGGACAGGGTTACGAGCAGTACTTC. Its translation: CASRVGQGYEQYF. The whole variable domain, filled in from reference TRBV5-1 and TRBJ2-7, reads KAGVTQTPRYLIKTRGQQVTLSCSPISGHRSVSWYQQTPGQGLQFLFEYFSETQRNKGNFPGRFSGRQFSNSRSEMNVSTLELGDSALYLCASRVGQGYEQYFGPGTRLTVT.

V gene TRBV10-3 combines with J gene TRBJ2-7, with unresolved D. Per the germline V gene, CDR1 is ENHRY and CDR2 is SYGVKD. The V and J ends lost 3 bases and 3 bases respectively, with 3 bases between them. This CDR3 is 11 amino acids long. In DNA, the CDR3 is TGTGCCATCAGTGACCGCTACGAGCAGTACTTC. Its protein product is CAISDRYEQYF.

On this clone: Its ends do not fully match the called genes, so a read error is possible. This chain links TRBV6-5 with TRBJ1-2; 7 nucleotides align to TRBD1. Per the germline V gene, CDR1 is MNHEY and CDR2 is SVGAGI. The CDR3 length is 15 residues. In DNA form, the CDR3 reads TGTGCCAGCAGCTACTCGGGACAGCCCAACTATGGCTACACCTTC. Its protein product is CASSYSGQPNYGYTF.